The 6 T cell receptor beta chains below all came from one sample that was sequenced in a study of T cell responses to AZD1222 COVID-19 vaccine. Profiling relied on immunoSEQ multiplex PCR, and the TCRdb table lists in-frame clones only, not all of them. The sample has roughly 150,000 clones, around 94% seen once. The specimen comprised peripheral blood, sampled 28 days after the second AZD1222 dose. The receptor set was obtained from an adult who received the AZD1222 COVID-19 vaccine.

The chain has TRBV27 and TRBJ2-5; TRBD2 might be the D (5 bases). Germline-derived CDR1 and CDR2 are MNHEY and SMNVEV (reference sequence). The V and J ends lost 3 bases and 2 bases respectively, with 16 bases between them. The CDR3 has 16 amino acids. The CDR3 region has the DNA TGTGCCAGCAGTTTGATCTCCGGGAACCTTCAAGAGACCCAGTACTTC. It translates to CASSLISGNLQETQYF.

The genes are TRBV5-5 and TRBJ2-7; 8 bases fit TRBD1. The V gene end was trimmed by 5 bases and the J gene end by 6 bases; junction bases not matched to a gene: 4. Germline V gene sequence: CDR1 SGHKS, CDR2 YYEKEE (reference sequence). This CDR3 is built from 12 residues. CDR3 nucleotides: TGTGCCAGCAGTGACAGGGGAAGCGAGCAGTACGTC. This encodes CASSDRGSEQYV.

The rearrangement uses TRBV5-6 and TRBJ1-1; D unclear. Looked up from germline, CDR1 is SGHDT and CDR2 is YYEEEE. Trimming removed 4 bases from V and 0 bases from J, with 10 bases in between. The CDR3 is 14 residues long. This CDR3 reads CASSIPGMNTEAFF. The DNA of the CDR3 is TGTGCCAGCAGCATCCCCGGGATGAACACTGAAGCTTTCTTT. The entire variable domain, with the rest obtained from reference TRBV5-6 and TRBJ1-1, is as follows: DAGVTQSPTHLIKTRGQQVTLRCSPKSGHDTVSWYQQALGQGPQFIFQYYEEEERQRGNFPDRFSGHQFPNYSSELNVNALLLGDSALYLCASSIPGMNTEAFFGQGTRLTVV.

V gene TRBV7-9 combines with J gene TRBJ2-2; 10 bases are a match to TRBD2. Germline V gives CDR1 SEHNR, CDR2 FQNEAQ (reference sequence). V trimming: 6 bases; J trimming: 1 base; junction bases outside the gene matches: 5. CDR3 length: 16 amino acids. CDR3 bases: TGTGCCAGCAGAGGACTAGCGGAGGTGAACACCGGGGAGCTGTTTTTT. As protein: CASRGLAEVNTGELFF.

This clone was observed once. The chain uses TRBV4-2 and TRBJ2-2, with 10 bases identical to TRBD2. This CDR3 is built from 17 residues. The germline V gene encodes CDR1 LGHNA and CDR2 YNFKEQ. With V trimmed by 4 bases and J by 6 bases, 11 bases remained unmatched. CDR3 protein: CASSRHDLAGGPGELFF. CDR3 DNA: TGTGCCAGCAGCCGCCACGACTTAGCGGGAGGTCCCGGGGAGCTGTTTTTT.

The chain links TRBV12-5 to TRBJ1-1; the match to TRBD1 covers 7 bases. CDR1 is LGHNT and CDR2 is FRNRAP in the germline V gene. Germline trimming cut 3 bases from V and 1 base from J; bases unmatched to any gene: 8. The CDR3 extends over 16 amino acids. In nucleotides, the CDR3 is TGTGCTAGTGGTTTTACGACAGGGAACTCGAACACTGAAGCTTTCTTT. Protein sequence: CASGFTTGNSNTEAFF.